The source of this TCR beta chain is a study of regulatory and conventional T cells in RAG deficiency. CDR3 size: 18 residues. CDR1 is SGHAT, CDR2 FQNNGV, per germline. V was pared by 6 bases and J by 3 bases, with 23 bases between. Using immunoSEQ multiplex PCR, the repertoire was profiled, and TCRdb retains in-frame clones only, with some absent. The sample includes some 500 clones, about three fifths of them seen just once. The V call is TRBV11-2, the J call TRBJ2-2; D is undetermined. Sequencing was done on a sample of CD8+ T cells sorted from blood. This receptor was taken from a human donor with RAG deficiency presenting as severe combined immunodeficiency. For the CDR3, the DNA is TGTGCCAGCAGTGAGTTGTCATTAGGAGACGTCGACACCGGGGAGCTGTTTTTT. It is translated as CASSELSLGDVDTGELFF.